Described below is a single T cell receptor beta chain sequence and its context. Its target is unknown. After constant-region reverse-primer amplification, full-length variable regions underwent semi-nested PCR with Nested Universal Primer A. MiXCR was run by TCRdb on the 5' RACE reads, yielding one entry per CDR3 protein. The sample gives about 55,000 distinct CDR3 sequences, approximately 17% of which show up once; roughly 2.4% is in the top ten. CD25-based Treg depletion was applied to purified naive CD4+ T cells. V lost 6 bases and J lost 4; bases outside the gene matches: 8. Per germline, CDR1 DFQATT and CDR2 SNEGSKA (reference sequence). This CDR3 is built from 14 residues. Study-wide findings and caveats: Greatest tumor Treg TCR overlap was with tumor naive CD4+ cells.

Sequencing input: naive CD4+ T cells sorted from blood. Subset meaning: naive CD4+ T cells, CD4+CD45RA+CD25-. This receptor was identified in a female donor with breast cancer. J is TRBJ2-1 and V is TRBV20-1; 8 nucleotides line up with TRBD1. CDR3: CSAEGQVVYNEQFF. CDR3 nucleotides: TGCAGTGCAGAGGGACAGGTTGTTTACAATGAGCAGTTCTTC.